The rows below give T cell receptor beta chains drawn from one sample of a study of blood T cell repertoires in COVID-19. Method: immunoSEQ multiplex PCR; TCRdb's copy keeps in-frame clones and lacks some. The repertoire consists of roughly 100,000 clones, with under 90% occurring once and the leading ten covering 10% to 15%. Sequencing was done on a sample of peripheral blood. These receptors came from a human donor in a cohort sampled during active or convalescent COVID-19. Each CDR3 is given with its conserved first and last residue. The order of the fields is J gene, V gene, CDR3 protein.

TRBJ1-5,TRBV6-5,CASSPKTGINQPQHF
TRBJ2-2,TRBV25-1,CASSRPTETTGELFF
TRBJ1-4,TRBV28,CASSFNQGTGEKLFF
TRBJ1-4,TRBV7-2,CASSLGSGQTNEKLFF
TRBJ2-7,TRBV27,CASSSSGGSYEQYF
TRBJ2-1,TRBV4-3,CASSQFPTSTAGLSMEQFF
TRBJ1-2,TRBV19,CASSGLGQGESYGYTF
TRBJ1-1,TRBV6-5,CASSLGTAMNTEAFF
TRBJ1-1,TRBV23-1,CASSHLSRVEIPF
TRBJ1-1,TRBV7-2,CASSLRQGTTEAFF
TRBJ2-7,TRBV23-1,CASSQCPEISYEQYF
TRBJ2-7,TRBV11-2,CASSLEHKYEQYF
TRBJ2-7,TRBV11-1,CASSSTSGGQYEQYF
TRBJ1-1,TRBV3-1/TRBV3-2,CASSQDSGGPAAFF
TRBJ1-2,TRBV5-1,CASRSGQNYGYTF
TRBJ2-5,TRBV11-2,CASSNPGAPETQYF
TRBJ2-2,TRBV12-2,CASRLIYYNTGELFF
TRBJ2-7,TRBV3-1/TRBV3-2,CASSQGLAGGAYEQYF
TRBJ1-1,TRBV6-6,CASSLWDRGSMNTEAFF
TRBJ1-3,TRBV12-5,CASGLNEVTIYF
TRBJ1-3,TRBV5-4,CASSLAGRADTIYF
TRBJ1-3,TRBV2,CASSADREVGNTIYF
TRBJ1-2,TRBV5-6,CASSFRGGRTNYGYTF
TRBJ1-2,TRBV11-3,CASSLEPSVRGYTF
TRBJ1-2,TRBV27,CASSLKSGGGYGYTF
TRBJ1-2,TRBV28,CASSRDRTYYGYTF
TRBJ2-5,TRBV11-2,CASSLDSQETQYF
TRBJ2-7,TRBV6-4,CASREGVKRRNYEQYF
TRBJ1-5,TRBV18,CASSPRTGEGQPQHF
TRBJ2-3,TRBV6-2/TRBV6-3,CASSYGGEGTDTQYF
TRBJ2-7,TRBV29-1,CSSIGDPSYEQYF
TRBJ1-2,TRBV11-3,CASSPSVGGDYGYTF
TRBJ2-2,TRBV10-2,CASTQAGGETGELFF
TRBJ2-7,TRBV9,CASSVGRDRGYEQYF
TRBJ2-7,TRBV5-1,CASSLEGTGGHYEQYF
TRBJ2-1,TRBV12-5,CASGYEPYNEQFF
TRBJ1-5,TRBV19,CASSPPTGDQPQHF
TRBJ1-5,TRBV7-2,CASSLASTGNQPQHF
TRBJ1-2,TRBV19,CASSSAGSVYGYTF